Here is one TCR beta chain with its context. These data are taken from a study of T cell responses to AZD1222 COVID-19 vaccine. The V and J ends lost 5 bases and 5 bases respectively, with 16 bases between them. This CDR3 spans 14 amino acids. Germline CDR1 and CDR2: SGHTA and FQGNSA. Assay: immunoSEQ multiplex PCR; the TCRdb copy retains only in-frame clones and omits some. The table records fewer than 110,000 clones, about 85% of them present only once. V and J are TRBV7-2 and TRBJ2-7, with D tentatively TRBD1 (8 bases). The source material was peripheral blood, sampled 28 days after the second AZD1222 dose. This TCR came from an adult who received the AZD1222 COVID-19 vaccine. CDR3 sequence (DNA): TGTGCCAGCAGCCCGGGGGGACAGGATAACGAGCAGTACTTC. Translation gives CASSPGGQDNEQYF.